This entry features one TCR beta chain sequence. Its antigen is not identified. This specimen comes from a study of CD8+ T cells in alopecia areata. Treatment specified: oral pan-JAK inhibitor, 5-10 mg twice daily. RNA extraction and reverse transcription yielded cDNA as sequencing template. Profiled with immunoSEQ multiplex PCR; TCRdb holds only in-frame clones, not every one. The table lists around 110,000 clones, about 83% of them singletons, with around 25% in the top ten. Whole-study findings and limits: Resident alphabeta T-cell populations of normal skin are likewise subject to sequencing in scalp samples. With patients, TCR sharing proved less clear than in mice, a difference possibly related to HLA.

Germline trimming cut 0 bases from V and 7 bases from J; bases unmatched to any gene: 8. CDR1 is SGHRS and CDR2 is YFSETQ in the germline V gene. This CDR3 has 16 residues. The sample was CD8+ T cells sorted from blood, taken at week 24, from a patient treated with tofacitinib. The chain couples TRBV5-1 to TRBJ2-1; TRBD2 matches at 9 bases. The clonotype was recovered from a human donor with alopecia areata. The CDR3 coding sequence is TGCGCCAGCAGCTTGGTTAGGCGGGGGGGCGCGAATGAGCAGTTCTTC. It specifies CASSLVRRGGANEQFF. The variable domain in full, completed from reference TRBV5-1 and TRBJ2-1, reads KAGVTQTPRYLIKTRGQQVTLSCSPISGHRSVSWYQQTPGQGLQFLFEYFSETQRNKGNFPGRFSGRQFSNSRSEMNVSTLELGDSALYLCASSLVRRGGANEQFFGPGTRLTVL.